This entry is about one T cell receptor beta chain. What it recognizes is unknown. This specimen comes from a study of OX40 agonist ivuxolimab in advanced cancers. Looking at the study overall: It was ivuxolimab, an agonistic anti-OX40 (CD134) antibody, that patients were treated with. The dose of intravenous ivuxolimab that patients received every 2 weeks ranged from 0.01 to 10 mg/kg. Study-level findings and limits: CD4+ T cells averaged fewer expanded clones than CD8+ T cells.

The data were produced by immunoSEQ multiplex PCR, yet TCRdb's version contains in-frame clones alone and is incomplete. The sample yields under 85,000 clones, over 70% seen once. Germline V gene sequence: CDR1 ENHRY, CDR2 SYGVKD. The CDR3 is made up of 17 amino acids. Between the trimmed V and J ends, which lost 0 bases and 2 bases, there was a span of 16 bases. The clonotype comes from an adult with an advanced solid tumor such as melanoma, head and neck, liver or kidney cancer. This chain joins TRBV10-3 and TRBJ2-5, with a weak D call TRBD2 (6 bases). Sequences were derived from CD4+ or CD8+ T cells sorted from blood, sampled in a trial of the OX40 agonist ivuxolimab. Written as DNA, the CDR3 is TGTGCCATCAGTGAGTCGACGCACGGCGGGGTACAAGAGACCCAGTACTTC. It specifies CAISESTHGGVQETQYF.